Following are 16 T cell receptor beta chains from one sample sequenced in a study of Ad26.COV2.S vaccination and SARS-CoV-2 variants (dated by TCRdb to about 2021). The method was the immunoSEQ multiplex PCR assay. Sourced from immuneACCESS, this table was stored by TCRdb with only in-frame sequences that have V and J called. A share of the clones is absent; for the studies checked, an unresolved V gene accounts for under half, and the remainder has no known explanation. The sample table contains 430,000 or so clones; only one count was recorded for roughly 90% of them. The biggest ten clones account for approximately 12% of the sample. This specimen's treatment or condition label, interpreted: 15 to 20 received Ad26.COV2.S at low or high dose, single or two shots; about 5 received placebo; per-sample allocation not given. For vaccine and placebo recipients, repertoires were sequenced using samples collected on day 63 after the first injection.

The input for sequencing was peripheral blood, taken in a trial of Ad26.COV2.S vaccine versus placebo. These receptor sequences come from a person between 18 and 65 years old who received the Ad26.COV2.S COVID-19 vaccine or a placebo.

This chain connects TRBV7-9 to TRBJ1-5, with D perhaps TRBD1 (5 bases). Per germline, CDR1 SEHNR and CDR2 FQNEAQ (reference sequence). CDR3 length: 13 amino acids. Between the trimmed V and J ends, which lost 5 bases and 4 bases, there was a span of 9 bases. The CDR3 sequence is CASSQGDNQPQHF. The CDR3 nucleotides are TGTGCCAGCAGCCAGGGAGATAATCAGCCCCAGCATTTT.

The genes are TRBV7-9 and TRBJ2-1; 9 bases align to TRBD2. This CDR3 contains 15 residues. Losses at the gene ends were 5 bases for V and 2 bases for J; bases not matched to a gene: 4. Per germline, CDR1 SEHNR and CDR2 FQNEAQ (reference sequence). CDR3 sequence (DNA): TGTGCCAGCAGCGATAGCGGGAGACCCTACAATGAGCAGTTCTTC. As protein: CASSDSGRPYNEQFF.

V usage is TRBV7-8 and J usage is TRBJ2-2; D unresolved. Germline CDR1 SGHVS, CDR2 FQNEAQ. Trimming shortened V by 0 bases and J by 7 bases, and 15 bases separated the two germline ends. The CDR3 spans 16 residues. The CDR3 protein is CASSLAPTTVGGELFF. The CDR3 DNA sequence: TGTGCCAGCAGCTTAGCTCCCACCACCGTTGGCGGGGAGCTGTTTTTT. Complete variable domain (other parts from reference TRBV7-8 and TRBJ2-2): GAGVSQSPRYKVAKRGQDVALRCDPISGHVSLFWYQQALGQGPEFLTYFQNEAQLDKSGLPSDRFFAERPEGSVSTLKIQRTQQEDSAVYLCASSLAPTTVGGELFFGEGSRLTVL.

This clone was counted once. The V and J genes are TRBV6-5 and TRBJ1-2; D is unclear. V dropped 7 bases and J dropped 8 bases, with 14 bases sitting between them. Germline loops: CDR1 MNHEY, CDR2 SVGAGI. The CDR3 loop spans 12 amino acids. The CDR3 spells CASNGEGWGYTF. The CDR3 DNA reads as TGTGCCAGCAATGGGGAGGGTTGGGGCTACACCTTC.

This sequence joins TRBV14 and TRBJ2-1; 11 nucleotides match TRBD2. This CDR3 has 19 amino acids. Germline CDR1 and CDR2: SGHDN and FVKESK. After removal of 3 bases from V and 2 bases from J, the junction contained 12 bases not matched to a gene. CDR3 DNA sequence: TGTGCCAGCAGCCACTTCGGGACTAGCGGACCCAGCACCTACAATGAGCAGTTCTTC. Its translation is CASSHFGTSGPSTYNEQFF.

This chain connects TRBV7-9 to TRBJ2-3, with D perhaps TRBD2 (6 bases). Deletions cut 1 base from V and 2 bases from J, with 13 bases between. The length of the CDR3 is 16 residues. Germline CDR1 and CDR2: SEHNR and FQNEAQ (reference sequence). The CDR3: CASSLEMAGHTDTQYF. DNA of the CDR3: TGTGCCAGCAGCTTAGAAATGGCGGGGCACACAGATACGCAGTATTTT.

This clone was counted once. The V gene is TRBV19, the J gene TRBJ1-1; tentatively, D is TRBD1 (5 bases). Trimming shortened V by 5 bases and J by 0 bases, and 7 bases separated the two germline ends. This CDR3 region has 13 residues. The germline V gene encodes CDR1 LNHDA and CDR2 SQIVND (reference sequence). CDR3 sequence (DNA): TGTGCCAGTAGTGTAGGGGTGAACACTGAAGCTTTCTTT. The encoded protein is CASSVGVNTEAFF.

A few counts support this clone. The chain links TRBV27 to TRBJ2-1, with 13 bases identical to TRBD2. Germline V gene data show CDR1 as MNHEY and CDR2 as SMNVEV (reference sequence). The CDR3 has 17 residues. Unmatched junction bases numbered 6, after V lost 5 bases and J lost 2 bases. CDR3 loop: CASSPRLAGGPYNEQFF. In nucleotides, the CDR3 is TGTGCCAGCAGTCCCCGACTAGCGGGAGGCCCCTACAATGAGCAGTTCTTC.

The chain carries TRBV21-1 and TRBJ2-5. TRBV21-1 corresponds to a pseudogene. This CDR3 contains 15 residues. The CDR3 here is CASSKLYPEGETQYF. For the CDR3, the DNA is TGTGCCAGCAGCAAACTCTACCCTGAGGGGGAGACCCAGTACTTC.

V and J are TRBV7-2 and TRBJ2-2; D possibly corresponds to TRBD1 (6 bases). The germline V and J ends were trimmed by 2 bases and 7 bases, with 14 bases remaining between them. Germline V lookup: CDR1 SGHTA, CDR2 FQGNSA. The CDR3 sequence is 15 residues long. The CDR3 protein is CASSLFLGADGELFF. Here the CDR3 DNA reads TGTGCCAGCAGCTTATTCTTGGGGGCGGACGGGGAGCTGTTTTTT. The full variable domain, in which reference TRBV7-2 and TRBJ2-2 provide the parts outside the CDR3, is GAGVSQSPSNKVTEKGKDVELRCDPISGHTALYWYRQSLGQGLEFLIYFQGNSAPDKSGLPSDRFSAERTGGSVSTLTIQRTQQEDSAVYLCASSLFLGADGELFFGEGSRLTVL.

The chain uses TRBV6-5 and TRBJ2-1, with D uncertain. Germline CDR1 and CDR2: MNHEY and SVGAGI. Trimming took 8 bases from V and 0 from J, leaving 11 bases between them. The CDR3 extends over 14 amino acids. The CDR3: CASRRFSSYNEQFF. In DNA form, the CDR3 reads TGTGCCAGCCGGCGATTCAGCTCCTACAATGAGCAGTTCTTC.

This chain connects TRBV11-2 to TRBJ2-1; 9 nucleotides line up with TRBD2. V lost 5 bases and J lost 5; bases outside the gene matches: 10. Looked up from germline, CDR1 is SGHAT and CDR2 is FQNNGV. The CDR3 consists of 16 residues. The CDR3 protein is CASSLSGLAFHNEQFF. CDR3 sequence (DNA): TGTGCCAGCAGCCTTTCGGGACTAGCATTCCACAATGAGCAGTTCTTC.

The CDR3: CASTLEGYTEAFF. The CDR3 bases are TGTGCCAGTACCCTAGAGGGTTACACTGAAGCTTTCTTT. V is TRBV19 and J is TRBJ1-1; the D is unclear. Trimming took 7 bases from V and 3 from J, leaving 12 bases between them. The CDR3 has 13 residues. Germline CDR1 LNHDA, CDR2 SQIVND (reference sequence).

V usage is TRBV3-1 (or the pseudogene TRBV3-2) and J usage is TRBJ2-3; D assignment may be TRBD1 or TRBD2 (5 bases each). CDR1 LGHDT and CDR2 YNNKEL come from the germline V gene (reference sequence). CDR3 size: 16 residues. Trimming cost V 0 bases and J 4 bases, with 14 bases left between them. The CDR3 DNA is TGTGCCAGCAGCCAAGAAGCGACTGGGGGAGCAGATACGCAGTATTTT. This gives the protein CASSQEATGGADTQYF.

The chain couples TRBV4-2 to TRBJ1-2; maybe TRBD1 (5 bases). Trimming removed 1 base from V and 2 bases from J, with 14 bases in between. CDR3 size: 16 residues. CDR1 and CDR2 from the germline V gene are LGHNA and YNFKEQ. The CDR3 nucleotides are TGTGCCAGCAGCCAAGTCTCAAGACAGCTGAACTATGGCTACACCTTC. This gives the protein CASSQVSRQLNYGYTF.

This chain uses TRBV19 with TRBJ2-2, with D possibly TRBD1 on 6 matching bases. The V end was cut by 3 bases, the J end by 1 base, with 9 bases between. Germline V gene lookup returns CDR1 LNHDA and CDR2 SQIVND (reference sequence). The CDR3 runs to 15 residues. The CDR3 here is CASSIRDKNTGELFF. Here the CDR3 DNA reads TGTGCCAGTAGTATCCGGGACAAGAACACCGGGGAGCTGTTTTTT.